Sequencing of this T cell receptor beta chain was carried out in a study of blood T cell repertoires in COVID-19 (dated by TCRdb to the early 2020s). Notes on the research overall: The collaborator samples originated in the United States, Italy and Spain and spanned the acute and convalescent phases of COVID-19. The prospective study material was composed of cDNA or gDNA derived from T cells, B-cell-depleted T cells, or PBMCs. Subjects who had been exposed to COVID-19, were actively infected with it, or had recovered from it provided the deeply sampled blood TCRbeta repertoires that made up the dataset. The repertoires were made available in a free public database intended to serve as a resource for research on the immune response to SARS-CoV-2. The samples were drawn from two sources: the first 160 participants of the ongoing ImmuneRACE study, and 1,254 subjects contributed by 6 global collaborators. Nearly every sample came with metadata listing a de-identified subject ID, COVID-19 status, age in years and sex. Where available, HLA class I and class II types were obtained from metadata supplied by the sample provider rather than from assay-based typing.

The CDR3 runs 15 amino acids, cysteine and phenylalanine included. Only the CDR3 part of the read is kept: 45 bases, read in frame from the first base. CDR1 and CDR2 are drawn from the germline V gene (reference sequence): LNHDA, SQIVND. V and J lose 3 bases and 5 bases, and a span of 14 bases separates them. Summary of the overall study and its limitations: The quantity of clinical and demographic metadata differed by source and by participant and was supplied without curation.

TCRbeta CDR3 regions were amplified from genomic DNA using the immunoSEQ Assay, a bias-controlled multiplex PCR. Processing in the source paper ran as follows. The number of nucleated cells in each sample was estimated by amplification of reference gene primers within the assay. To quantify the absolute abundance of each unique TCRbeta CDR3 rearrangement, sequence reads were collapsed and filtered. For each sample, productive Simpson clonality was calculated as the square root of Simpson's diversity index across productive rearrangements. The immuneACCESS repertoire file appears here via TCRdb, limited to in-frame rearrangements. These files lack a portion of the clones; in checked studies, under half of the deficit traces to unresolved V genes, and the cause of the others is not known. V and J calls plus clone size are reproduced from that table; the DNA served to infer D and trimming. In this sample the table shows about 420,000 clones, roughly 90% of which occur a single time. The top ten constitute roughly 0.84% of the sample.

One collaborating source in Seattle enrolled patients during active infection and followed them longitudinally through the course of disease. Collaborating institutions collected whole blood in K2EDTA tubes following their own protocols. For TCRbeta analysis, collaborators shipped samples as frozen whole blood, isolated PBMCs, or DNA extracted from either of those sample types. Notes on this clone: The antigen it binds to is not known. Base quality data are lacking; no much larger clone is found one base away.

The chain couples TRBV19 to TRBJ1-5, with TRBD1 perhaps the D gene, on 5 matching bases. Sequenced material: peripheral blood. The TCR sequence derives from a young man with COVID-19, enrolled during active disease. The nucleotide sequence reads TGTGCCAGTAGTATCGGCAGGGCCCTGGATCAGCCCCAGCATTTT. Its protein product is CASSIGRALDQPQHF.